Below are 13 T cell receptor beta chains sequenced from a single sample in a study of cytomegalovirus exposure and HLA in healthy donors. Primers for the PCR totalled 60 Vbeta and 13 Jbeta. Assay: immunoSEQ multiplex PCR; the TCRdb copy retains only in-frame clones and omits some. The table records roughly 200,000 clones, more than 65% of them present only once. Sequencing used PBMCs. These TCRs come from a girl between 5 and 17 years old in good health and CMV-seropositive.

The chain joins TRBV27 to TRBJ2-1; 9 positions match TRBD2. V trimming: 8 bases; J trimming: 4 bases; junction bases outside the gene matches: 6. This CDR3 spans 14 amino acids. The germline gives CDR1 MNHEY, CDR2 SMNVEV (reference sequence). The DNA for the CDR3 is TGTGCCAGCTCCCTCCTAGCGGGGTACAATGAGCAGTTCTTC. This codes for CASSLLAGYNEQFF.

The chain combines TRBV5-4 with TRBJ2-7, with a possible D match to TRBD1 (5 bases). The germline gives CDR1 SGHNT, CDR2 YYREEE (reference sequence). Trimming left V 0 bases short and J 7 bases short, with 11 bases between. CDR3 length: 13 amino acids. DNA of the CDR3: TGTGCCAGCAGCTTGGAGGGGAACGGGGAGCAGTACTTC. It yields the protein CASSLEGNGEQYF.

The J gene is TRBJ1-4, the V gene TRBV2; D unclear. V was pared by 7 bases and J by 2 bases, with 5 bases between. Germline V gene data show CDR1 as SNHLY and CDR2 as FYNNEI. This CDR3 has 12 amino acids. CDR3 residues: CASIGTNEKLFF. For the CDR3, the DNA is TGTGCCAGCATCGGTACTAATGAAAAACTGTTTTTT.

The V call is TRBV5-6, the J call TRBJ1-4; D gene uncertain. The CDR3 has 15 residues. CDR1 and CDR2 (germline): SGHDT, YYEEEE. V gave up 4 bases and J gave up 0 bases, with 10 bases separating them. The CDR3 loop is CASSALPTTNEKLFF. The CDR3 DNA is TGTGCCAGCAGCGCGTTACCCACAACTAATGAAAAACTGTTTTTT.

This chain uses TRBV4-3 with TRBJ2-4, with TRBD1 matching 8 bases. V dropped 0 bases and J dropped 10; count of bases not matched to a gene: 8. Germline CDR1 is LGHNA and CDR2 is YSLEER. This CDR3 has 15 amino acids. Written as DNA, the CDR3 is TGCGCCAGCAGCCAAGAACGAGACAGGGGATCGATTCAGTACTTC. This sequence encodes CASSQERDRGSIQYF.

The rearrangement links TRBV19 to TRBJ1-2; 8 bases align to TRBD1. CDR1 is LNHDA and CDR2 is SQIVND in the germline V gene (reference sequence). The J segment lost 4 bases and the V segment lost 5 bases, leaving 6 bases of the junction unmatched. The CDR3 totals 14 residues. The CDR3 loop reads CASSLDRASYGYTF. Here the CDR3 DNA reads TGTGCCAGTAGTTTGGACAGGGCGAGCTATGGCTACACCTTC.

The V gene is TRBV5-1, the J gene TRBJ2-3; no clear D. The CDR3 runs 15 residues. The V end was cut by 4 bases, the J end by 0 bases, with 12 bases between. Looked up from germline, CDR1 is SGHRS and CDR2 is YFSETQ. CDR3 nucleotides: TGCGCCAGCAGCCCCCACGACTCTAGCACAGATACGCAGTATTTT. It encodes CASSPHDSSTDTQYF.

The chain combines TRBV5-8 with TRBJ2-7; D gene ambiguous. The CDR3 is 12 residues long. Germline V gives CDR1 SGHTS, CDR2 YDEGEE. The V end was cut by 0 bases, the J end by 6 bases, with 7 bases between. CDR3 DNA sequence: TGTGCCAGCAGCTTGGGCTACGGCGAGCAGTACTTC. As protein: CASSLGYGEQYF.

The V gene is TRBV6-5, the J gene TRBJ1-1; D unresolved. This CDR3 contains 15 residues. In germline, CDR1 is MNHEY, CDR2 SVGAGI. Trimming cost V 7 bases and J 0 bases, with 15 bases left between them. CDR3: CASTSQFGVNTEAFF. The CDR3, as DNA: TGTGCCAGCACGTCTCAATTCGGGGTGAACACTGAAGCTTTCTTT.

The chain recombines TRBV27 with TRBJ2-7; 9 nucleotides align to TRBD2. CDR3 size: 15 residues. CDR1 is MNHEY, CDR2 SMNVEV, per germline (reference sequence). V lost 5 bases to trimming and J lost 3 bases; unmatched junction nucleotides: 8. The CDR3 DNA sequence: TGTGCCAGCAGTCGGCGCGGGGGGGCCGACTACGAGCAGTACTTC. Residues: CASSRRGGADYEQYF.

The gene calls are TRBV4-3 and TRBJ2-7, with 7 bases identical to TRBD1. The CDR3 has 14 residues. The junction had 9 bases not matched to a gene; V was cut back by 4 bases and J by 6 bases. Germline V gene lookup returns CDR1 LGHNA and CDR2 YSLEER. The CDR3 DNA reads TGCGCCAGCAGCCCCGACAGGGCTTATGGCGAGCAGTACTTC. This sequence encodes CASSPDRAYGEQYF.

This chain uses TRBV5-8 with TRBJ2-7; possible D gene TRBD1, 6 bases. Germline V gives CDR1 SGHTS, CDR2 YDEGEE. There are 13 residues in the CDR3. The V end lost 3 bases, the J end lost 6 bases, and 13 bases lay between the germline ends. In DNA, the CDR3 is TGTGCCAGCAGCTCAGAATCAGGGGCCGAGCAGTACTTC. Protein sequence: CASSSESGAEQYF.

This clone was seen more than once but under ten times. The chain couples TRBV18 to TRBJ2-1, with 10 positions matching TRBD1. V dropped 6 bases and J dropped 7; count of bases not matched to a gene: 15. CDR3 length: 17 residues. Germline V lookup: CDR1 KGHSH, CDR2 LQKENI. This chain's CDR3 is CASSLDRGRVSGNEQFF. Here the CDR3 DNA reads TGTGCCAGCTCGCTTGACAGGGGGCGAGTTTCAGGGAATGAGCAGTTCTTC.